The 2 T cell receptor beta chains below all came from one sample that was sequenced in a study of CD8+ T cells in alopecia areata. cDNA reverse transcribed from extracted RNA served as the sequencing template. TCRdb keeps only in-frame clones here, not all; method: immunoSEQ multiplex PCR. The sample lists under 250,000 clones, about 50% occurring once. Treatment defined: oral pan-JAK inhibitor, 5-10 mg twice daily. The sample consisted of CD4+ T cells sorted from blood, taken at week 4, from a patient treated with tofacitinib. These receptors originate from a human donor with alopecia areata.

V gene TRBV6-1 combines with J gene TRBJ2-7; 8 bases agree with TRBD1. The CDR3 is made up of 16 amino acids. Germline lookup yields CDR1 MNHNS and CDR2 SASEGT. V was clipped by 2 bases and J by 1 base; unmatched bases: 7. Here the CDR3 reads CASSEWGDRHSYEQYF. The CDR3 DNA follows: TGTGCCAGCAGTGAATGGGGGGACAGGCATTCCTACGAGCAGTACTTC.

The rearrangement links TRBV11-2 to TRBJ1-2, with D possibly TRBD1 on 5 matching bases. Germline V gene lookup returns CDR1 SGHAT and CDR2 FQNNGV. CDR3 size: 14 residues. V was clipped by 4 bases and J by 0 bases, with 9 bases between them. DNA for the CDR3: TGTGCCAGCAGCTCCGGGACGGCTAACTATGGCTACACCTTC. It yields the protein CASSSGTANYGYTF.